This T cell receptor beta chain was observed in a study of blood T cell repertoires in COVID-19. Study-level information: COVID-19 samples collected from the United States, Italy and Spain covered acute and convalescent phases. PBMCs, B-cell-depleted T cells, or T cells provided the cDNA or gDNA that made up the material.

The trim removed 5 bases at V and 8 bases at J, leaving 18 bases unmatched. Looked up from germline, CDR1 is LNHDA and CDR2 is SQIVND (reference sequence). This CDR3 has 17 amino acids. Sequenced by immunoSEQ multiplex PCR; TCRdb stores in-frame clones only, minus some. The sample carries some 170,000 clones, more than 75% recorded once. The receptor comes from a woman between 65 and 79 years old with acute or convalescent COVID-19. The rearrangement uses TRBV19 and TRBJ1-2, with TRBD1 matching 9 bases. Sample: peripheral blood. The CDR3 DNA reads TGTGCCAGTAGTGTCTCAGAAAATGTGGGACAGGGTCTCGGCTACACCTTC. Translating it yields CASSVSENVGQGLGYTF.